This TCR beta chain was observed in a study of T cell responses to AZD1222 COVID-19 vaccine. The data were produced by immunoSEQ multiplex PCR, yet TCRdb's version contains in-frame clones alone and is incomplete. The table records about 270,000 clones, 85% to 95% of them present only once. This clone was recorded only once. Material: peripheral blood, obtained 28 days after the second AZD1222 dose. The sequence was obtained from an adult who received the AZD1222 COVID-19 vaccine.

Here the CDR3 DNA reads TGTGCCATCAGTGAGGACACGAACACTGAAGCTTTCTTT. It is translated as CAISEDTNTEAFF. V is TRBV10-3 and J is TRBJ1-1; D is ambiguous. The V gene's germline CDR1 is ENHRY and CDR2 SYGVKD. This CDR3 is built from 13 residues. Trimming removed 2 bases at V and 1 base at J, with 5 bases between.